This T cell receptor beta chain derives from a study of cytomegalovirus exposure and HLA in healthy donors. Findings and limits, study-wide: A later analysis reportedly identified an Asian-associated ancestry cluster as carrying fewer N-insertions than the approximately 670-donor mean.

This CDR3 is 16 amino acids long. V dropped 1 base and J dropped 9 bases, with 19 bases sitting between them. Germline-derived CDR1 and CDR2 are MNHEY and SMNVEV (reference sequence). Both 60 Vbeta primers and 13 Jbeta primers went into the PCR. Using immunoSEQ multiplex PCR, the repertoire was profiled, and TCRdb retains in-frame clones only, with some absent. The table lists under 130,000 clones, over 9.5% of them singletons, with approximately 15% in the top ten. Turning to this clone: Its specificity is unknown.

The chain links TRBV27 to TRBJ1-5, with unresolved D. Sequencing was performed on PBMCs. The receptor comes from a man aged 40-49 years in good health and CMV-seropositive. The CDR3 is CASSLFPGTAWGPQHF. The CDR3 DNA follows: TGTGCCAGCAGTTTATTCCCGGGAACTGCCTGGGGGCCCCAGCATTTT.